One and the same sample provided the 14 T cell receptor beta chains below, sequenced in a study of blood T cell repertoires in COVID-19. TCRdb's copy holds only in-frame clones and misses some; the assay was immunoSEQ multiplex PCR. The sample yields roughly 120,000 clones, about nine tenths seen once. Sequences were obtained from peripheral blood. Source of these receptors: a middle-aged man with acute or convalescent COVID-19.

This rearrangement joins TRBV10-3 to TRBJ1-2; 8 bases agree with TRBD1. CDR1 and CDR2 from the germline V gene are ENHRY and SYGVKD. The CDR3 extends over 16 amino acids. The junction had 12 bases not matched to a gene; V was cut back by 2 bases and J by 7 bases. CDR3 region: CAISEPNLTGVPGYTF. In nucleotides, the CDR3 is TGTGCCATCAGTGAGCCTAACTTGACAGGGGTTCCTGGCTACACCTTC.

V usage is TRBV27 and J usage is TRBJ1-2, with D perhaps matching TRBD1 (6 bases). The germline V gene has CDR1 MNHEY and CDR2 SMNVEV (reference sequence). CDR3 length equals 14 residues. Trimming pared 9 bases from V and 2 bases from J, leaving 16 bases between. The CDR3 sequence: CASSGVGGNYGYTF. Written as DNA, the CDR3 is TGTGCCAGTTCCGGCGTTGGGGGCAACTATGGCTACACCTTC.

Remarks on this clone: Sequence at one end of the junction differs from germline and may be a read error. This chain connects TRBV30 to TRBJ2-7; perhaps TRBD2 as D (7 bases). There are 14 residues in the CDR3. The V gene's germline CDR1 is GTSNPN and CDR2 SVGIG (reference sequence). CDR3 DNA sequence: TGTGCCTCGAGTGGGGGAGGGGGCTCCTACGAGCAGTACTTC. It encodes CASSGGGGSYEQYF.

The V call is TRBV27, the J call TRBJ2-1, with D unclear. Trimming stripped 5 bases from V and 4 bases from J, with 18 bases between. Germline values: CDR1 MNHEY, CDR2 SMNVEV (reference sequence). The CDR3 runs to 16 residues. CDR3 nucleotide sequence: TGTGCCAGCAGTCCCCCTCGGGTTCTGTTGTACAATGAGCAGTTCTTC. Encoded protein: CASSPPRVLLYNEQFF.

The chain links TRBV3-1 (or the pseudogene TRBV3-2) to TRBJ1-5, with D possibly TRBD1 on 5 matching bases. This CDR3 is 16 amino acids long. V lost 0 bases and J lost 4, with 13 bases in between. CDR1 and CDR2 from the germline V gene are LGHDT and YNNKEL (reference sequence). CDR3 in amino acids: CASSQDGAGINQPQHF. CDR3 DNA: TGTGCCAGCAGCCAAGATGGGGCAGGGATTAATCAGCCCCAGCATTTT.

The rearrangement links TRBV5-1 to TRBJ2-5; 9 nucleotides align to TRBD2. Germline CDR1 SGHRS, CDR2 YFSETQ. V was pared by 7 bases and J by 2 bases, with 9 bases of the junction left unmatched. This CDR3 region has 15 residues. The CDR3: CASSTSGSSQETQYF. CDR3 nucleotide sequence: TGCGCCAGCTCCACTAGCGGGTCTTCGCAAGAGACCCAGTACTTC.

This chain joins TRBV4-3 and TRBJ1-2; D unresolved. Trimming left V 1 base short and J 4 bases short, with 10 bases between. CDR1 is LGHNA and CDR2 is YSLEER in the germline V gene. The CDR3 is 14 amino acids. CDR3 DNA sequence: TGCGCCAGCAGCCAAGGGGAGCGGGGCTATGGCTACACCTTC. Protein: CASSQGERGYGYTF.

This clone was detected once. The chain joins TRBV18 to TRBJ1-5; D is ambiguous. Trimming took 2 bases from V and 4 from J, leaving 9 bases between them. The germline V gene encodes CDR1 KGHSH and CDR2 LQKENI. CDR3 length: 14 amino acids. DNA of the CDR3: TGTGCCAGCTCACCAGGAGGAGATAATCAGCCCCAGCATTTT. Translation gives CASSPGGDNQPQHF.

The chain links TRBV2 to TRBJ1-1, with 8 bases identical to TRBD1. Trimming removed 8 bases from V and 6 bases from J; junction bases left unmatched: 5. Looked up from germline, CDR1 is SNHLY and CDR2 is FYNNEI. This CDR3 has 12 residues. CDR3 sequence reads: CASRWTGPEAFF. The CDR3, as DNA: TGTGCCAGCCGATGGACAGGGCCTGAAGCTTTCTTT.

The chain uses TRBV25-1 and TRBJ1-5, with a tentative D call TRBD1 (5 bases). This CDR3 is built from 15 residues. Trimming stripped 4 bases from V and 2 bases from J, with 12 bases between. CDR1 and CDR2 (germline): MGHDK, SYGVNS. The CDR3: CASSGAGKGNQPQHF. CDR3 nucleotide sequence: TGTGCCAGCAGTGGGGCAGGGAAGGGCAATCAGCCCCAGCATTTT. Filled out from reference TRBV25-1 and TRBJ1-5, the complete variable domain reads EADIYQTPRYLVIGTGKKITLECSQTMGHDKMYWYQQDPGMELHLIHYSYGVNSTEKGDLSSESTVSRIRTEHFPLTLESARPSHTSQYLCASSGAGKGNQPQHFGDGTRLSIL.

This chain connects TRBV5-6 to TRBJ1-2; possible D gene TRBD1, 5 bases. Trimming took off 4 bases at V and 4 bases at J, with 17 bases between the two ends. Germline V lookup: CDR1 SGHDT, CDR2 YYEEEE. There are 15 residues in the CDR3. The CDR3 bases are TGTGCCAGCAGCAAGGCCGCGGGGCTTGGCTATGGCTACACCTTC. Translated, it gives CASSKAAGLGYGYTF.

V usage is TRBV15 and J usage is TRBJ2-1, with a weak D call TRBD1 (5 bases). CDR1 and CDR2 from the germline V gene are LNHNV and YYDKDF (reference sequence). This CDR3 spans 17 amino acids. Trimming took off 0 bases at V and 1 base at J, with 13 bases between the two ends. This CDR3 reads CATSRDPGQGSYNEQFF. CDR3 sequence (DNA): TGTGCCACCAGCAGAGATCCAGGGCAGGGTTCCTACAATGAGCAGTTCTTC.

DNA for the CDR3: TGTGCCAGCAGCTTATACGGACAGGGGGGGAACACTGAAGCTTTCTTT. Protein sequence: CASSLYGQGGNTEAFF. The genes are TRBV7-2 and TRBJ1-1, with 10 bases identical to TRBD1. This CDR3 spans 16 amino acids. The germline gives CDR1 SGHTA, CDR2 FQGNSA. J gave up 1 base and V 2 bases, and 4 bases lay outside the gene matches.

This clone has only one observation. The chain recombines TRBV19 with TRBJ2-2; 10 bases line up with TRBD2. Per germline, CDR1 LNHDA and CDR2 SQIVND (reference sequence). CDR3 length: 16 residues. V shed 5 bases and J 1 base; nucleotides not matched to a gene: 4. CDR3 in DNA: TGTGCCAGTAGTCCTCGGACTAGCGGGAACACCGGGGAGCTGTTTTTT. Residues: CASSPRTSGNTGELFF. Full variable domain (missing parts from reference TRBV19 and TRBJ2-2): DGGITQSPKYLFRKEGQNVTLSCEQNLNHDAMYWYRQDPGQGLRLIYYSQIVNDFQKGDIAEGYSVSREKKESFPLTVTSAQKNPTAFYLCASSPRTSGNTGELFFGEGSRLTVL.